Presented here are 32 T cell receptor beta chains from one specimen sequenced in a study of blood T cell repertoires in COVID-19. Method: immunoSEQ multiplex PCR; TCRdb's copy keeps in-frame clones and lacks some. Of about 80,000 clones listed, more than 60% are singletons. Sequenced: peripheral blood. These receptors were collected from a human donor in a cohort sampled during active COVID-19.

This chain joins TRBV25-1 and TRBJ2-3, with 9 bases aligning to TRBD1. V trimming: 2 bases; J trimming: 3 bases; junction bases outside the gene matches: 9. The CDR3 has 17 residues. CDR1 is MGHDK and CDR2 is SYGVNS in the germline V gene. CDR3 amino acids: CASSELRDRDVTDTQYF. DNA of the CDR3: TGTGCCAGCAGTGAACTCCGGGACAGGGATGTAACAGATACGCAGTATTTT.

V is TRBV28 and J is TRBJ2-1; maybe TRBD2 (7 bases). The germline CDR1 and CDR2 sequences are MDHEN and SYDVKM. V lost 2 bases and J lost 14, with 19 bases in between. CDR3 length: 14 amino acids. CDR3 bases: TGTGCCAGCAGTTTAGTCGGGGGGCCCACGGGTGAGTTCTTC. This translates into CASSLVGGPTGEFF.

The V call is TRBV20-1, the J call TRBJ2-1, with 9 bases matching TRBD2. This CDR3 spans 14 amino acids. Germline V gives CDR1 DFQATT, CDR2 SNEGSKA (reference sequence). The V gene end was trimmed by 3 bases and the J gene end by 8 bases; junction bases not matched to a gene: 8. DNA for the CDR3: TGCAGTGCTAGTGGTAGCGGGAGACGGGATGAGCAGTTCTTC. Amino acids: CSASGSGRRDEQFF.

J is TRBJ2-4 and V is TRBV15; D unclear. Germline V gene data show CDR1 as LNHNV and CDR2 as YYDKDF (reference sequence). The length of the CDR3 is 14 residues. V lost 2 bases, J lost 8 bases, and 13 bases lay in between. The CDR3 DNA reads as TGTGCCACCAGCAGACAGAAGCCCCAGGACATTCAGTACTTC. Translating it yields CATSRQKPQDIQYF.

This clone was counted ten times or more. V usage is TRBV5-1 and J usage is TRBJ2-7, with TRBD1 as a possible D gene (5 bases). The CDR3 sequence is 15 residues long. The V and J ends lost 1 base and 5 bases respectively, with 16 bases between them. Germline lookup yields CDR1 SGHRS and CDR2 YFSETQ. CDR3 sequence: CASSLPSSGHDEQYF. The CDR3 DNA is TGCGCCAGCAGCTTGCCCTCATCAGGGCACGACGAGCAGTACTTC.

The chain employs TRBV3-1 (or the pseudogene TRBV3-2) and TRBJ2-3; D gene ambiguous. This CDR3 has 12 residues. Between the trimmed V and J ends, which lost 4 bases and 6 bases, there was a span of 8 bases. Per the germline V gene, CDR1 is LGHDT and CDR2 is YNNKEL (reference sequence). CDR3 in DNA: TGTGCCAGCAGCCGAGGCGGTGATACGCAGTATTTT. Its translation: CASSRGGDTQYF.

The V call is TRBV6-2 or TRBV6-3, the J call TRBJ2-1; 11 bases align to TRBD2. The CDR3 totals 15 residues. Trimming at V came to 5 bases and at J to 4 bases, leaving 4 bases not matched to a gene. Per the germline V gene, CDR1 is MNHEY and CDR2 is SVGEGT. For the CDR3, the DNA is TGTGCCAGCAGTGAGACTAGCGGGACATACAATGAGCAGTTCTTC. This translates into CASSETSGTYNEQFF.

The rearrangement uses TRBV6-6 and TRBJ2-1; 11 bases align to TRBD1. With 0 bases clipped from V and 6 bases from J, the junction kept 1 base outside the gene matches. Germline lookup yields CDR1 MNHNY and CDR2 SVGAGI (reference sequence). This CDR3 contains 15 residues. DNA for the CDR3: TGTGCCAGCAGTTACTCAGGGACAGGGGGCAATGAGCAGTTCTTC. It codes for CASSYSGTGGNEQFF.

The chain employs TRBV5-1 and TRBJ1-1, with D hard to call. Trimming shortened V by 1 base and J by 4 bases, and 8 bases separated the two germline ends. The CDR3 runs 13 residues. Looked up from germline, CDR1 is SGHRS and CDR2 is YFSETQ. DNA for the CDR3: TGCGCCAGCAGCTTGACGGGAATCACTGAAGCTTTCTTT. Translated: CASSLTGITEAFF.

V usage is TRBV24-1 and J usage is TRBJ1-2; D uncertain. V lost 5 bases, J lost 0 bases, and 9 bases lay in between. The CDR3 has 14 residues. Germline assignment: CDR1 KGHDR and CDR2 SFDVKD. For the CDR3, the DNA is TGTGCCACCAGTGGAGAGCGAACTAACTATGGCTACACCTTC. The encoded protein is CATSGERTNYGYTF.

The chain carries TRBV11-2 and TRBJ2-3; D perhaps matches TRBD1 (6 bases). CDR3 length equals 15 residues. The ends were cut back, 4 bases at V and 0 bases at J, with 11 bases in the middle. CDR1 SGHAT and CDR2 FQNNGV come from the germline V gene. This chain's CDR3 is CASSWGHLSTDTQYF. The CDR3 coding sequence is TGTGCCAGCAGCTGGGGGCACTTGAGCACAGATACGCAGTATTTT. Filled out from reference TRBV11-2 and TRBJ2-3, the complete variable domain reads EAGVAQSPRYKIIEKRQSVAFWCNPISGHATLYWYQQILGQGPKLLIQFQNNGVVDDSQLPKDRFSAERLKGVDSTLKIQPAKLEDSAVYLCASSWGHLSTDTQYFGPGTRLTVL.

The CDR3: CASRRTGKAFF. The CDR3 DNA follows: TGTGCCAGCAGGCGAACAGGGAAGGCTTTCTTT. The chain recombines TRBV27 with TRBJ1-1; D possibly corresponds to TRBD1 (6 bases). Germline V lookup: CDR1 MNHEY, CDR2 SMNVEV (reference sequence). Trimming pared 6 bases from V and 11 bases from J, leaving 13 bases between. The CDR3 totals 11 residues.

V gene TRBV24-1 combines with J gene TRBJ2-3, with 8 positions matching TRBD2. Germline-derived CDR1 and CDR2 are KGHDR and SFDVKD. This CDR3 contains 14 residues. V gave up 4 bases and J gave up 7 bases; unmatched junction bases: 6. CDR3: CATSDGGAINTQYF. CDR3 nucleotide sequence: TGTGCCACCAGTGACGGGGGGGCTATAAATACGCAGTATTTT.

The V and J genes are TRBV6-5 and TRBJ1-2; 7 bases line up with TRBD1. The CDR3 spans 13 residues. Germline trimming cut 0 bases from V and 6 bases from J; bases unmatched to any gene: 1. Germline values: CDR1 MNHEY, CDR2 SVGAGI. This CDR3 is CASSYSGTDGYTF. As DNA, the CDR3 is TGTGCCAGCAGTTACTCCGGGACAGATGGCTACACCTTC.

As DNA, the CDR3 is TGTGCCAGCAGCCAGACCGCGGCGACTGCCACAGATACGCAGTATTTT. This gives the protein CASSQTAATATDTQYF. The rearrangement joins TRBV6-4 to TRBJ2-3; the D is unclear. The CDR3 loop spans 16 amino acids. Per the germline V gene, CDR1 is MRHNA and CDR2 is SNTAGT. The ends were cut back, 6 bases at V and 2 bases at J, with 18 bases in the middle.

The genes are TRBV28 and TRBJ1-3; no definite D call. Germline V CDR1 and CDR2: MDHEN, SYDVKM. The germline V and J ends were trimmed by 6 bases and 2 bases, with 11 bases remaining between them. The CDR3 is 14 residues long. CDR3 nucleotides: TGTGCCAGCAGCCTAGTCGGGACTGGAAACACCATATATTTT. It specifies CASSLVGTGNTIYF.

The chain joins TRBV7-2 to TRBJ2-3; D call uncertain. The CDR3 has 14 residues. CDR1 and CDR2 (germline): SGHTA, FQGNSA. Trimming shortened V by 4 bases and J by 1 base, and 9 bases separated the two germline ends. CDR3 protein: CASSYYAGTDTQYF. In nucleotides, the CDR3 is TGTGCCAGCAGCTATTACGCAGGCACAGATACGCAGTATTTT.

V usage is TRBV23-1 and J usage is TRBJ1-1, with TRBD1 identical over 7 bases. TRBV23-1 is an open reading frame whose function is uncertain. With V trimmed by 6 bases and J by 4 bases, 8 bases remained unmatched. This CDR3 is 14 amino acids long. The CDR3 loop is CASSQGGVGTEAFF. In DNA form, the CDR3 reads TGCGCCAGCAGCCAGGGGGGTGTGGGCACTGAAGCTTTCTTT.

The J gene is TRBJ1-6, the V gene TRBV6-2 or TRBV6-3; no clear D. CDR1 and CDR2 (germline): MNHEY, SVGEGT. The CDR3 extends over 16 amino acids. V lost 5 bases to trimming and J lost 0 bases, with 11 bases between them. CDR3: CASSRTGSSYNSPLHF. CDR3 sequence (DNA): TGTGCCAGCAGTCGGACGGGAAGCTCCTATAATTCACCCCTCCACTTT.

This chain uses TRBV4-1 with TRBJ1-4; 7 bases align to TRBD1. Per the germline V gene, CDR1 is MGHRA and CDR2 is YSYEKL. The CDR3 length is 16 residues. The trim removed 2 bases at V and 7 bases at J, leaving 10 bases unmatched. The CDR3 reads CASSQPRGRGGEKLFF. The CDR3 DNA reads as TGCGCCAGCAGCCAACCTAGGGGGCGCGGAGGTGAAAAACTGTTTTTT.

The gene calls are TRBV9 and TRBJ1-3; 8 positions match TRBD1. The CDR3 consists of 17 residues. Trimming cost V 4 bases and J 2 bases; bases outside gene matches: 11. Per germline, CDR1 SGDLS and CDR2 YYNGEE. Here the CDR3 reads CASSPRGGQDPGNTIYF. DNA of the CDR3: TGTGCCAGCAGCCCTAGGGGGGGACAGGACCCTGGAAACACCATATATTTT. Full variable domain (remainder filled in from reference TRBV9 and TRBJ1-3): DSGVTQTPKHLITATGQRVTLRCSPRSGDLSVYWYQQSLDQGLQFLIQYYNGEERAKGNILERFSAQQFPDLHSELNLSSLELGDSALYFCASSPRGGQDPGNTIYFGEGSWLTVV.

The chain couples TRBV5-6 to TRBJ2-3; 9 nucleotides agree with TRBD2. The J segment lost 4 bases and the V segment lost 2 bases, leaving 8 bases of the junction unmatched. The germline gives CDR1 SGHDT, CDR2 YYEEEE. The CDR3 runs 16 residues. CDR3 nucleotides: TGTGCCAGCAGCTTTGGACTAGCGACAGTTCCAGATACGCAGTATTTT. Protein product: CASSFGLATVPDTQYF.

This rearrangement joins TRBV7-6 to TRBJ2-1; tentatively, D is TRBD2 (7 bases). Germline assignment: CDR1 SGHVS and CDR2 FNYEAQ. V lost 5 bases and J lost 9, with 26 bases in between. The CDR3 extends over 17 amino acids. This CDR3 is CASSRVRGAIVNFEQFF. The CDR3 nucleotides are TGTGCCAGCAGCCGCGTCCGGGGGGCTATCGTCAATTTTGAGCAGTTCTTC.

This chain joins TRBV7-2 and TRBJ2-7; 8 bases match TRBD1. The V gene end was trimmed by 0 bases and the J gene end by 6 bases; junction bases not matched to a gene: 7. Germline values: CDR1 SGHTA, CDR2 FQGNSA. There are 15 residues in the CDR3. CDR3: CASSLATGVQFEQYF. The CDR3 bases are TGTGCCAGCAGCTTAGCGACAGGGGTACAATTCGAGCAGTACTTC.

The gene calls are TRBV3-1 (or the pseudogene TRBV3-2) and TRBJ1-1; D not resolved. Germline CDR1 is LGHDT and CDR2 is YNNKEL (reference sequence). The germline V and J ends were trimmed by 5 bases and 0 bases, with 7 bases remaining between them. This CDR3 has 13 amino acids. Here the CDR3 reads CASSTQLNTEAFF. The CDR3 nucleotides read TGTGCCAGCAGCACCCAGTTGAACACTGAAGCTTTCTTT.

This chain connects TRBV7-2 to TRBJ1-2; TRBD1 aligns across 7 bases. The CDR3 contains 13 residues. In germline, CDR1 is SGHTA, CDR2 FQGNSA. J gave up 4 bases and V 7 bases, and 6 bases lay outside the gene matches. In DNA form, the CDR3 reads TGTGCCAGCAAGCCGAGGGACAGCTATGGCTACACCTTC. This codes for CASKPRDSYGYTF.

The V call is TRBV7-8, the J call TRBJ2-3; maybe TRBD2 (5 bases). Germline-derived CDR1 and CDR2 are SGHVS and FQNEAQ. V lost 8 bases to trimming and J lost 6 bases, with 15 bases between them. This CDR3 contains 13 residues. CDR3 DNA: TGTGCCAGCCGCCATGAGGGCCTGGATACGCAGTATTTT. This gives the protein CASRHEGLDTQYF.

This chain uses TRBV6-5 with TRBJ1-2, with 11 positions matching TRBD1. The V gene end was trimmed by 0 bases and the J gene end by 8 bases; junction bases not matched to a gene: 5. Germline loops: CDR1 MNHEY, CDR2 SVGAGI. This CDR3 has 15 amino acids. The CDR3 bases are TGTGCCAGCAGTTACTCTGGACAGGGGGCATGGGGCTACACCTTC. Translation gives CASSYSGQGAWGYTF.

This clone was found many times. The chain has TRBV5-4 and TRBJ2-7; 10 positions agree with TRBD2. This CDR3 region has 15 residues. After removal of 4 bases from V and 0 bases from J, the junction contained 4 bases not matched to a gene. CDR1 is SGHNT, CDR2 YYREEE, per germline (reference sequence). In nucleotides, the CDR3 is TGTGCCAGCAGCAAAGAGCGGGAGGGCTCCTACGAGCAGTACGTC. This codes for CASSKEREGSYEQYV.

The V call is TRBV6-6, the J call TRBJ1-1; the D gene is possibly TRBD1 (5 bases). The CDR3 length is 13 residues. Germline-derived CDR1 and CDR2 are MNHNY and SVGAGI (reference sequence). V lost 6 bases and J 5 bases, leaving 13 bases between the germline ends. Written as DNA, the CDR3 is TGTGCCAGCAGGAGCGGGGGAGGGACTGAAGCTTTCTTT. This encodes CASRSGGGTEAFF.

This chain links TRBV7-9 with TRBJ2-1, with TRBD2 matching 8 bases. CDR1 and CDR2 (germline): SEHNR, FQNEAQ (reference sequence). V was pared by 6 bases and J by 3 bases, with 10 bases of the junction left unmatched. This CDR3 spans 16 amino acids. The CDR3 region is CASRGGTRLGYNEQFF. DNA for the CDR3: TGTGCCAGCAGAGGGGGGACTAGACTGGGCTACAATGAGCAGTTCTTC.

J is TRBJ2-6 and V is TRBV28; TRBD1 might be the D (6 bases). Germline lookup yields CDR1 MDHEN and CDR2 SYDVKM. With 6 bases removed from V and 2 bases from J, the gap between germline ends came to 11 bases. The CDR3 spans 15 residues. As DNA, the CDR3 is TGTGCCAGCAGCCTACAGGGAACTGGGGCCAACGTCCTGACTTTC. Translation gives CASSLQGTGANVLTF. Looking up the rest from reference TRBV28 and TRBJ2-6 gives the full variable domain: DVKVTQSSRYLVKRTGEKVFLECVQDMDHENMFWYRQDPGLGLRLIYFSYDVKMKEKGDIPEGYSVSREKKERFSLILESASTNQTSMYLCASSLQGTGANVLTFGAGSRLTVL.